This T cell receptor beta chain was found in a study of metastatic and nonmetastatic thyroid tumors. Overall study: A comparison of repertoires was made across blood and tumor or nodule tissue from malignant and benign thyroid patients.

The sample holds many counts of this clone. TCRdb redid the clone calls on the PCR reads using MiXCR. This sample yields tens of thousands of clones, of which approximately 15% are seen a single time; approximately 6.5% belongs to the top ten. No treatment had been given to any patient before thyroid surgery. CDR3 size: 15 residues. In germline, CDR1 is SGDLS, CDR2 YYNGEE. The V gene lost 3 bases and the J gene lost 5 bases, with 15 bases spanning the gap. The gene calls are TRBV9 and TRBJ1-5; D gene uncertain. This TCR came from a male donor with papillary thyroid cancer or a benign thyroid nodule (not recorded which). Some clones in this sample may be carry-over from other donors' samples. Sample: blood. The CDR3 here is CASSASATEYQPQHF. In DNA, the CDR3 is TGTGCCAGCAGCGCCTCCGCTACAGAATATCAGCCCCAGCATTTT.